This T cell receptor (beta chain) was identified during a study of cytomegalovirus exposure and HLA in healthy donors. Germline CDR1 and CDR2: SGHDN and FVKESK. Trimming shortened V by 4 bases and J by 8 bases, and 12 bases separated the two germline ends. The CDR3 runs to 13 residues. Among the 100 to 150 subjects of the validation cohort, separate from the approximately 700-subject first cohort, were the donors. Assay used: immunoSEQ multiplex PCR; TCRdb lists only in-frame clones, some missing. The data contain roughly 230,000 clones, roughly 88% of them singletons. The chain couples TRBV14 to TRBJ2-4, with D perhaps matching TRBD2 (6 bases). Sequences were obtained from PBMCs. This TCR was sampled from a woman aged 25 to 39 in good health and CMV-seronegative. DNA for the CDR3: TGTGCCAGCAGCCCAGCTAGGAGGGACATTCAGTACTTC. Amino acid sequence: CASSPARRDIQYF.